This T cell receptor (beta chain) appears in the sequencing data of a study of blood T cell repertoires in COVID-19. For the study at large: Samples of COVID-19 (acute and convalescent) were obtained from the United States, Italy and Spain.

The method was immunoSEQ multiplex PCR; TCRdb's version includes in-frame clones alone and lacks a portion of them. Of 200,000 to 250,000 clones in the sample, 80% to 90% were seen once. The CDR3 has 16 residues. Germline-derived CDR1 and CDR2 are ENHRY and SYGVKD. V was clipped by 8 bases and J by 3 bases, with 22 bases between them. Participants spanned ages 18 to 89 years and resided in 20 to 30 US areas. Sequenced sample: PBMCs or T cells enriched from blood (not recorded which). The rearrangement links TRBV10-3 to TRBJ1-1; D is possibly TRBD1 (5 bases). This receptor was taken from a man aged 45 to 65 who had been exposed to COVID-19. The CDR3 DNA reads TGTGCCATCTCGAAATGGGTTGGGGCACGGGACACTGAAGCTTTCTTT. This translates into CAISKWVGARDTEAFF.